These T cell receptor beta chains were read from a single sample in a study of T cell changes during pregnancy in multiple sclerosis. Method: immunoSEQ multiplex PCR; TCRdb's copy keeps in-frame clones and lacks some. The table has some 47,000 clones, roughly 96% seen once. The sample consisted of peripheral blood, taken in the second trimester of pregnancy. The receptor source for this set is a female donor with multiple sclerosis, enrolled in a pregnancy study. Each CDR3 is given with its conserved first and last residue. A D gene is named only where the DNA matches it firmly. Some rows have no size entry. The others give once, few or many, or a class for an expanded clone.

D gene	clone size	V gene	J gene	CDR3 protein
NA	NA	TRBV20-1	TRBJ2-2	CSAEFAGELFF
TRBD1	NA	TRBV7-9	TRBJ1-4	CASSPGGNNEKLFF
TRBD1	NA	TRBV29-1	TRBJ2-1	CSVEILDRGSYNEQFF
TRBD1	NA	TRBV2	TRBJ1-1	CASSNRGRTEAFF
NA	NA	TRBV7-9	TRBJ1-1	CASRLQGSTEAFF
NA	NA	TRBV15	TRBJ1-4	CATKRAPGTNEKLFF
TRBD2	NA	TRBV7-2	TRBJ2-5	CASSLFGGGTETQYF
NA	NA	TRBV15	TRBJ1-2	CATSSRTGNYGYTF
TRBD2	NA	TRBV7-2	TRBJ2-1	CASSNWGRGGSNEQFF
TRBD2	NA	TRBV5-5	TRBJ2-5	CASSSRSFLAAQETQYF
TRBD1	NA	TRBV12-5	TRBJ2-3	CASGLVSRDSLDF
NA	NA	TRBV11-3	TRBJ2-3	CASSLGEPTDTQYF
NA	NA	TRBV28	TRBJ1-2	CASTPGGALGGYTF
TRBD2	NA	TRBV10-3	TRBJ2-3	CASGTSGGPDTQYF
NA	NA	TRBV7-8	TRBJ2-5	CASSLGPETQYF
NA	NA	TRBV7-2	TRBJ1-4	CASSLGRVGEKLFF
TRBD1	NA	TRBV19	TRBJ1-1	CASSLKGQGHPEAFF
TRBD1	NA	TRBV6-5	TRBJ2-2	CASRGQVSGELFF
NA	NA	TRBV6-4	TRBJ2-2	CASSDQGLTGELFF
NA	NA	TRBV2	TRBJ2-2	CASSEDRGNTGELFF
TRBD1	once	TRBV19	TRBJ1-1	CASSGGQGGTEAFF
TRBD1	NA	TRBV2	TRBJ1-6	CASSRQGLSSPLHF
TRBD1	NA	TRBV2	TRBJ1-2	CASRGTGTLYGYTF
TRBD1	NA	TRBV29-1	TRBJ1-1	CSVRGGTNTEAFF
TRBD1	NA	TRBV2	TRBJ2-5	CASSGRTGWGKQTQYF
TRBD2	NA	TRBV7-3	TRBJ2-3	CASSLGPLWGGLDTDTQYF
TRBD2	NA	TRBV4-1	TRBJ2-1	CASSQGEGEQFF
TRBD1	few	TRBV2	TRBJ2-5	CASSEGQGQYF
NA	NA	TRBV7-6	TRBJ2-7	CASSLEVSGSYEQYF
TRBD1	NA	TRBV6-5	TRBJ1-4	CASSSLGQGEDEKLFF
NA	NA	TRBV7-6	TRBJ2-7	CASSQGVSTSEQYF
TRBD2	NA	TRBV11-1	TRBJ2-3	CASLGPPLAGAGPTDTQYF
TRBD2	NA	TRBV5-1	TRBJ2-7	CASSSANIAGGPLEQYF
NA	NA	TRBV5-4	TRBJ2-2	CASSPGTGELFF
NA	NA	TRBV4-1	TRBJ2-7	CASSQDRGRDEQYF
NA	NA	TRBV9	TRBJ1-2	CASSPDSVLGYGYTF
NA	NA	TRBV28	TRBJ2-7	CATETGITSYEQYF